A selection of T cell receptor beta chains follows, all from one sample in a study of cytomegalovirus exposure and HLA in healthy donors. Method: immunoSEQ multiplex PCR; TCRdb's copy keeps in-frame clones and lacks some. The sample holds 150,000 to 200,000 clones, roughly 84% seen once. The sequenced sample was PBMCs. Source of these receptors: a man under 40 in good health and CMV-seropositive. Each CDR3 is given with its conserved first and last residue. Each record gives: CDR3 protein, CDR3 DNA, V gene, D gene, J gene, clone size. The D gene is left open where the match is weak. The listing skips clone size in some rows; elsewhere it reads once, few, many or a size class.

CDR3 protein: CASRLPSGYEQYF
CDR3 DNA: TGTGCCAGCAGGCTCCCTAGTGGCTACGAGCAGTACTTC
V gene: TRBV2
D gene: -
J gene: TRBJ2-7
clone size: -

CDR3 protein: CATSRDRGSSYNEQFF
CDR3 DNA: TGTGCCACCAGCAGAGATAGAGGCAGCTCCTACAATGAGCAGTTCTTC
V gene: TRBV15
D gene: -
J gene: TRBJ2-1
clone size: -

CDR3 protein: CASSVLGSGPTGELFF
CDR3 DNA: TGTGCCAGCAGCGTATTAGGTAGCGGGCCAACCGGGGAGCTGTTTTTT
V gene: TRBV9
D gene: TRBD2
J gene: TRBJ2-2
clone size: -

CDR3 protein: CASSPQTDPSNQPQHF
CDR3 DNA: TGTGCCAGCTCACCACAGACAGACCCTAGCAATCAGCCCCAGCATTTT
V gene: TRBV18
D gene: -
J gene: TRBJ1-5
clone size: few

CDR3 protein: CASTSGRAEADTQYF
CDR3 DNA: TGTGCCAGCACTAGCGGGAGAGCGGAAGCAGATACGCAGTATTTT
V gene: TRBV7-3
D gene: TRBD2
J gene: TRBJ2-3
clone size: -

CDR3 protein: CASSSTVSPTGELFF
CDR3 DNA: TGTGCCAGCAGTTCCACCGTTAGCCCCACCGGGGAGCTGTTTTTT
V gene: TRBV28
D gene: -
J gene: TRBJ2-2
clone size: -

CDR3 protein: CAISDRTENAFF
CDR3 DNA: TGTGCCATCAGTGACCGGACAGAGAATGCTTTCTTT
V gene: TRBV10-3
D gene: -
J gene: TRBJ1-1
clone size: -

CDR3 protein: CASSLFGQDPSPLHF
CDR3 DNA: TGCGCCAGCAGCTTGTTCGGACAGGACCCTTCACCCCTCCACTTT
V gene: TRBV5-1
D gene: TRBD1
J gene: TRBJ1-6
clone size: -

CDR3 protein: CASRRDLGTSGRGSYEQYF
CDR3 DNA: TGTGCCAGCAGACGCGATTTGGGGACTAGCGGGCGAGGGTCTTACGAGCAGTACTTC
V gene: TRBV27
D gene: TRBD2
J gene: TRBJ2-7
clone size: once

CDR3 protein: CASSLFVRTGQGTGELFF
CDR3 DNA: TGTGCCAGCAGCTTGTTTGTTCGGACAGGGCAGGGGACCGGGGAGCTGTTTTTT
V gene: TRBV5-8
D gene: TRBD1
J gene: TRBJ2-2
clone size: -

CDR3 protein: CATFDREAEGAGELFF
CDR3 DNA: TGTGCCACTTTCGACAGGGAGGCGGAGGGGGCCGGGGAGCTGTTTTTT
V gene: TRBV19
D gene: -
J gene: TRBJ2-2
clone size: -

CDR3 protein: CASSRGVDQPQHF
CDR3 DNA: TGTGCCAGCAGTCGCGGAGTCGATCAGCCCCAGCATTTT
V gene: TRBV27
D gene: -
J gene: TRBJ1-5
clone size: few

CDR3 protein: CASSPSSNMNTEAFF
CDR3 DNA: TGTGCCAGCTCACCGTCCTCCAACATGAACACTGAAGCTTTCTTT
V gene: TRBV18
D gene: -
J gene: TRBJ1-1
clone size: few

CDR3 protein: CASSLSESGIDGYTF
CDR3 DNA: TGTGCCAGCTCACTTTCTGAATCAGGGATAGATGGCTACACCTTC
V gene: TRBV18
D gene: -
J gene: TRBJ1-2
clone size: -

CDR3 protein: CAWSVLFGGGQPQHF
CDR3 DNA: TGTGCCTGGAGTGTACTTTTCGGGGGGGGACAGCCCCAGCATTTT
V gene: TRBV30
D gene: -
J gene: TRBJ1-5
clone size: -

CDR3 protein: CATSREGLRSGELFF
CDR3 DNA: TGTGCCACCAGCAGAGAGGGACTCAGGAGCGGGGAGCTGTTTTTT
V gene: TRBV15
D gene: -
J gene: TRBJ2-2
clone size: -

CDR3 protein: CASSLDRNGYTF
CDR3 DNA: TGTGCCAGCAGCTTAGACAGGAACGGCTACACCTTC
V gene: TRBV7-2
D gene: -
J gene: TRBJ1-2
clone size: few

CDR3 protein: CASSLRGQTYEQYF
CDR3 DNA: TGTGCCAGCAGTTTAAGGGGGCAGACCTACGAGCAGTACTTC
V gene: TRBV28
D gene: TRBD1
J gene: TRBJ2-7
clone size: -

CDR3 protein: CASSPSPTGGGQPQHF
CDR3 DNA: TGTGCCAGCTCACCATCTCCGACAGGGGGTGGGCAGCCCCAGCATTTT
V gene: TRBV18
D gene: TRBD1
J gene: TRBJ1-5
clone size: -

CDR3 protein: CASSLALAGGSDTQYF
CDR3 DNA: TGCGCCAGCAGCTTGGCTCTAGCGGGAGGTAGTGATACGCAGTATTTT
V gene: TRBV5-1
D gene: TRBD2
J gene: TRBJ2-3
clone size: -

CDR3 protein: CASGGGGTDINTEAFF
CDR3 DNA: TGTGCCAGCGGGGGAGGGGGAACGGATATTAACACTGAAGCTTTCTTT
V gene: TRBV25-1
D gene: -
J gene: TRBJ1-1
clone size: -

CDR3 protein: CASSPVGQGRDTQYF
CDR3 DNA: TGTGCCAGCTCACCGGTGGGACAGGGCAGAGATACGCAGTATTTT
V gene: TRBV18
D gene: TRBD1
J gene: TRBJ2-3
clone size: -

CDR3 protein: CASSLPDNYNEQFF
CDR3 DNA: TGTGCCAGCAGCTTACCTGACAATTACAATGAGCAGTTCTTC
V gene: TRBV7-9
D gene: -
J gene: TRBJ2-1
clone size: -

CDR3 protein: CASSLGASGNTIYF
CDR3 DNA: TGTGCCAGCAGCTTGGGAGCTTCTGGAAACACCATATATTTT
V gene: TRBV5-4
D gene: -
J gene: TRBJ1-3
clone size: -

CDR3 protein: CASSLGSAPYDGYTF
CDR3 DNA: TGTGCCAGCAGCTTGGGGTCAGCGCCCTATGATGGCTACACCTTC
V gene: TRBV5-4
D gene: -
J gene: TRBJ1-2
clone size: few

CDR3 protein: CASSLNAGDYEQYF
CDR3 DNA: TGTGCCAGCAGCTTAAACGCAGGGGACTACGAGCAGTACTTC
V gene: TRBV7-2
D gene: -
J gene: TRBJ2-7
clone size: -

CDR3 protein: CAWSGVAGGRDTQYF
CDR3 DNA: TGTGCCTGGAGTGGGGTGGCGGGAGGGAGAGATACGCAGTATTTT
V gene: TRBV30
D gene: TRBD2
J gene: TRBJ2-3
clone size: -

CDR3 protein: CASSLMGQRNYNEQFF
CDR3 DNA: TGTGCCAGCAGCTTAATGGGACAGAGGAACTACAATGAGCAGTTCTTC
V gene: TRBV7-8
D gene: TRBD1
J gene: TRBJ2-1
clone size: -

CDR3 protein: CASTPPVPYTEAFF
CDR3 DNA: TGTGCCAGCACCCCCCCGGTCCCGTACACTGAAGCTTTCTTT
V gene: TRBV6-1
D gene: -
J gene: TRBJ1-1
clone size: -

CDR3 protein: CASSDGTPAVRPQHF
CDR3 DNA: TGTGCCAGCAGTGATGGGACTCCCGCAGTGAGGCCCCAGCATTTT
V gene: TRBV2
D gene: -
J gene: TRBJ1-5
clone size: -

CDR3 protein: CASITPGGQGYQPQHF
CDR3 DNA: TGTGCCAGTATCACCCCGGGCGGACAGGGTTATCAGCCCCAGCATTTT
V gene: TRBV19
D gene: TRBD1
J gene: TRBJ1-5
clone size: -

CDR3 protein: CASSLGGENTEAFF
CDR3 DNA: TGTGCCAGCAGCTTAGGAGGTGAAAACACTGAAGCTTTCTTT
V gene: TRBV7-9
D gene: -
J gene: TRBJ1-1
clone size: -